This TCR beta chain was obtained from a study of blood T cell repertoires in COVID-19. Germline assignment: CDR1 SGDLS and CDR2 YYNGEE. The CDR3 has 15 residues. The trim removed 0 bases at V and 4 bases at J, leaving 3 bases unmatched. Only in-frame clones appear in the TCRdb table, and some are missing; sequencing was by immunoSEQ multiplex PCR. The data hold about 180,000 clones, with about 85% observed a single time. This clone appeared a single time. This sequence joins TRBV9 and TRBJ1-1, with 10 bases aligning to TRBD1. Sequenced input: peripheral blood. This clonotype was sampled from a woman aged 25 to 39 with active or convalescent COVID-19. CDR3: CASSVGDRGGTEAFF. Here the CDR3 DNA reads TGTGCCAGCAGCGTAGGGGACAGGGGAGGCACTGAAGCTTTCTTT.